These 9 T cell receptor beta chains share one sample of origin, sequenced in a study of radiotherapy plus CTLA-4 blockade in lung cancer. Here immunoSEQ multiplex PCR was the method, and the copy in TCRdb shows in-frame clones only, minus some. The repertoire holds 25,000 to 40,000 clones, with roughly three quarters as singletons. The input for sequencing was peripheral blood, taken from a patient treated with radiotherapy plus ipilimumab. The receptors here all came from a human donor with non-small cell lung cancer whose response to radiotherapy plus ipilimumab could not be evaluated.

This chain connects TRBV4-1 to TRBJ1-2; possible D gene TRBD1, 6 bases. Trimming pared 0 bases from V and 8 bases from J, leaving 16 bases between. Germline CDR1 and CDR2: MGHRA and YSYEKL. CDR3 size: 15 residues. As DNA, the CDR3 is TGCGCCAGCAGCCAAGACTGGAACAGGGTAAGCGGCTACACCTTC. This gives the protein CASSQDWNRVSGYTF.

The chain carries TRBV27 and TRBJ2-3, with D perhaps matching TRBD1 (5 bases). Between the trimmed V and J ends, which lost 6 bases and 1 base, there was a span of 8 bases. From germline, CDR1 is MNHEY and CDR2 SMNVEV (reference sequence). The length of the CDR3 is 13 residues. CDR3 DNA: TGTGCCAGCAGGGGGCTGGGCACAGATACGCAGTATTTT. The encoded protein is CASRGLGTDTQYF.

J is TRBJ2-2 and V is TRBV6-5; D ambiguous. The V end was cut by 0 bases, the J end by 4 bases, with 9 bases between. The CDR3 consists of 15 residues. Germline assignment: CDR1 MNHEY and CDR2 SVGAGI. CDR3 DNA sequence: TGTGCCAGCAGTTACTCGAGGTTGGTCACCGGGGAGCTGTTTTTT. Translating gives CASSYSRLVTGELFF.

The chain couples TRBV21-1 to TRBJ2-5; TRBD1 reflects the table's D call only, with no check against the DNA. TRBV21-1 counts as a pseudogene. CDR3 size: 15 residues. The CDR3 DNA follows: TGTGCCAGCAGCAAAGCGCAGGGGGCAGCGGAGACCCAGTACTTC. This translates into CASSKAQGAAETQYF.

A single count supports this clone. The chain links TRBV5-1 to TRBJ2-3; D remains ambiguous. The CDR3 extends over 15 amino acids. Germline CDR1 is SGHRS and CDR2 is YFSETQ. V gave up 0 bases and J gave up 0 bases, with 8 bases separating them. The CDR3 bases are TGCGCCAGCAGCTTGGGTCCGGTCAGCACAGATACGCAGTATTTT. As protein: CASSLGPVSTDTQYF.

The rearrangement joins TRBV5-1 to TRBJ2-3, with 8 bases identical to TRBD2. The trim removed 1 base at V and 4 bases at J, leaving 14 bases unmatched. Germline CDR1 SGHRS, CDR2 YFSETQ. CDR3 size: 18 residues. CDR3 bases: TGCGCCAGCAGCTTGACTCTGGGCGTAGCGGGGTCCGCAGATACGCAGTATTTT. It specifies CASSLTLGVAGSADTQYF.

The chain employs TRBV10-3 and TRBJ2-7; D unresolved. V lost 2 bases, J lost 1 base, and 15 bases lay in between. Germline V lookup: CDR1 ENHRY, CDR2 SYGVKD. The CDR3 is made up of 16 amino acids. CDR3 in amino acids: CAISEKPGVSSYEQYF. CDR3 in DNA: TGTGCCATCAGTGAGAAACCGGGTGTTAGTTCCTACGAGCAGTACTTC.

The J gene is TRBJ2-3, the V gene TRBV2, with 12 bases identical to TRBD2. The CDR3 consists of 14 residues. The V gene end was trimmed by 6 bases and the J gene end by 4 bases; junction bases not matched to a gene: 2. Germline V gene data show CDR1 as SNHLY and CDR2 as FYNNEI. The DNA for the CDR3 is TGTGCCAGCAGGACTAGCGGGAGTTCAGATACGCAGTATTTT. Protein sequence: CASRTSGSSDTQYF. Based on the CDR3 plus reference TRBV2 and TRBJ2-3, the full variable domain is EPEVTQTPSHQVTQMGQEVILRCVPISNHLYFYWYRQILGQKVEFLVSFYNNEISEKSEIFDDQFSVERPDGSNFTLKIRSTKLEDSAMYFCASRTSGSSDTQYFGPGTRLTVL.

This chain connects TRBV6-5 to TRBJ2-7, with TRBD2 matching over 9 bases. This CDR3 has 15 amino acids. The junction had 10 bases not matched to a gene; V was cut back by 7 bases and J by 3 bases. Germline values: CDR1 MNHEY, CDR2 SVGAGI. The CDR3 DNA sequence: TGTGCCAGCACCGGGAGCGGGGGGACAAACTACGAGCAGTACTTC. Translating it yields CASTGSGGTNYEQYF.